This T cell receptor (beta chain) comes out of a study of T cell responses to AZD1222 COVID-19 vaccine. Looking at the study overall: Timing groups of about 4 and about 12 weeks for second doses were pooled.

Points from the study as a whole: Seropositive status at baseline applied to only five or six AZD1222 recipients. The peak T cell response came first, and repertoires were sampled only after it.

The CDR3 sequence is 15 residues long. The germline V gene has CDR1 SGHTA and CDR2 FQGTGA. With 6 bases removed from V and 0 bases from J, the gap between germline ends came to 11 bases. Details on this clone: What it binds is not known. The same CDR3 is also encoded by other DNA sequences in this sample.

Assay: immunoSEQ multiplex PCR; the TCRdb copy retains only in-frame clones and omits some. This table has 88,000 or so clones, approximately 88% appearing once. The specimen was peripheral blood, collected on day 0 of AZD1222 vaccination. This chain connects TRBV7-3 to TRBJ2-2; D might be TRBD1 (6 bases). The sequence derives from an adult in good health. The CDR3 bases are TGTGCCAGCAGTCTGCAGGGGCCGAACACCGGGGAGCTGTTTTTT. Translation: CASSLQGPNTGELFF.